These 19 T cell receptor beta chains were sequenced from one sample in a study of OX40 agonist ivuxolimab in advanced cancers. Data came from immunoSEQ multiplex PCR; TCRdb stores just in-frame clones and leaves some out. The sample has roughly 64,000 clones, approximately 90% seen once. The sequencing here drew on CD4+ or CD8+ T cells sorted from blood, taken in a trial of the OX40 agonist ivuxolimab. These receptors originate from an adult with an advanced solid tumor such as melanoma, head and neck, liver or kidney cancer.

The chain couples TRBV5-1 to TRBJ1-1; D uncertain. Per the germline V gene, CDR1 is SGHRS and CDR2 is YFSETQ. Trimming pared 1 base from V and 4 bases from J, leaving 11 bases between. The CDR3 contains 14 residues. This CDR3 is CASSLTLVGTEAFF. The CDR3 DNA follows: TGCGCCAGCAGCTTGACGTTAGTTGGCACTGAAGCTTTCTTT. Supplemented by reference TRBV5-1 and TRBJ1-1, the full variable domain reads KAGVTQTPRYLIKTRGQQVTLSCSPISGHRSVSWYQQTPGQGLQFLFEYFSETQRNKGNFPGRFSGRQFSNSRSEMNVSTLELGDSALYLCASSLTLVGTEAFFGQGTRLTVV.

The chain has TRBV27 and TRBJ2-7; D might be TRBD2 (5 bases). Between the trimmed V and J ends, which lost 6 bases and 4 bases, there was a span of 19 bases. Germline V gene lookup returns CDR1 MNHEY and CDR2 SMNVEV (reference sequence). The CDR3 is made up of 15 amino acids. The DNA of the CDR3 is TGTGCCAGCAGGTATAGTTCTAGCCGCGGTTACGAGCAGTACTTC. As protein: CASRYSSSRGYEQYF.

The CDR3 DNA is TGTGCCAGCAGCTTAGAGAACAGGCTGAACACCGGGGAGCTGTTTTTT. This gives the protein CASSLENRLNTGELFF. J is TRBJ2-2 and V is TRBV7-8; D may be TRBD1 (5 bases). The germline gives CDR1 SGHVS, CDR2 FQNEAQ. With 1 base removed from V and 1 base from J, the gap between germline ends came to 10 bases. CDR3 length equals 16 residues.

The J gene is TRBJ1-5, the V gene TRBV27; D is unclear. The CDR3 covers 12 residues. From germline, CDR1 is MNHEY and CDR2 SMNVEV (reference sequence). V was pared by 9 bases and J by 0 bases, with 6 bases between. The CDR3 region has the DNA TGTGCCAGTAGAAGTAGCAATCAGCCCCAGCATTTT. Protein product: CASRSSNQPQHF.

The chain links TRBV9 to TRBJ2-2; D unclear. The V gene's germline CDR1 is SGDLS and CDR2 YYNGEE. The CDR3 length is 12 residues. V gave up 3 bases and J gave up 6 bases, with 6 bases separating them. This chain's CDR3 is CASSDIPGELFF. In DNA form, the CDR3 reads TGTGCCAGCAGCGACATTCCCGGGGAGCTGTTTTTT.

This rearrangement joins TRBV13 to TRBJ2-2; D possibly corresponds to TRBD2 (6 bases). CDR3 length equals 15 residues. Deletions cut 3 bases from V and 7 bases from J, with 15 bases between. CDR1 and CDR2 (germline): PRHDT, FYEKMQ (reference sequence). The CDR3 DNA follows: TGTGCCAGCAGCTTTGGAGGGAGAGGGGTCGGGGAGCTGTTTTTT. It is translated as CASSFGGRGVGELFF. The variable domain in full, with the rest retrieved from reference TRBV13 and TRBJ2-2, is AAGVIQSPRHLIKEKRETATLKCYPIPRHDTVYWYQQGPGQDPQFLISFYEKMQSDKGSIPDRFSAQQFSDYHSELNMSSLELGDSALYFCASSFGGRGVGELFFGEGSRLTVL.

This clone was observed a handful of times. The J gene is TRBJ2-5, the V gene TRBV6-5, with D perhaps matching TRBD2 (6 bases). CDR3 length: 13 amino acids. V was shortened by 10 bases and J by 4 bases, with 16 bases between the two germline ends. Germline values: CDR1 MNHEY, CDR2 SVGAGI. CDR3 loop: CATSPQGGETQYF. The DNA for the CDR3 is TGTGCCACCTCACCGCAGGGAGGAGAGACCCAGTACTTC.

The chain is built from TRBV5-1 and TRBJ2-1, with TRBD2 matching 7 bases. J gave up 8 bases and V 0 bases, and 11 bases lay outside the gene matches. CDR3 length: 16 amino acids. From germline, CDR1 is SGHRS and CDR2 YFSETQ. CDR3 region: CASSLDTGGSTDEQFF. Here the CDR3 DNA reads TGCGCCAGCAGCTTGGACACGGGAGGCTCAACCGATGAGCAGTTCTTC.

This chain connects TRBV29-1 to TRBJ2-1; TRBD2 matches at 16 bases. Germline CDR1 and CDR2: SQVTM and ANQGSEA. Trimming at V came to 4 bases and at J to 4 bases, leaving 4 bases not matched to a gene. The CDR3 sequence is 16 residues long. The CDR3 nucleotides are TGCAGCGTTGGAGGGACTAGCGGGAGGGGATACAATGAGCAGTTCTTC. It encodes CSVGGTSGRGYNEQFF.

V gene TRBV6-1 combines with J gene TRBJ1-3; D remains ambiguous. Germline assignment: CDR1 MNHNS and CDR2 SASEGT. V dropped 1 base and J dropped 2 bases, with 9 bases sitting between them. The CDR3 has 15 residues. In DNA, the CDR3 is TGTGCCAGCAGTGAAGGTTGGGTACCTGGAAACACCATATATTTT. It yields the protein CASSEGWVPGNTIYF.

This chain links TRBV28 with TRBJ1-1; D possibly corresponds to TRBD1 (5 bases). The CDR3 is 13 amino acids. Looked up from germline, CDR1 is MDHEN and CDR2 is SYDVKM. V shed 10 bases and J shed 1 base, with 13 bases lying between them. DNA for the CDR3: TGTGCCACCCATCTTGGGGGGAACACTGAAGCTTTCTTT. Its translation is CATHLGGNTEAFF.

V and J are TRBV29-1 and TRBJ2-7; the D gene is possibly TRBD1 (6 bases). The V gene lost 6 bases and the J gene lost 0 bases, with 12 bases spanning the gap. The CDR3 has 13 amino acids. Germline V gene lookup returns CDR1 SQVTM and CDR2 ANQGSEA. The DNA of the CDR3 is TGCAGCGTCCCAGGGACATTCTCCTACGAGCAGTACTTC. This gives the protein CSVPGTFSYEQYF.

The rearrangement uses TRBV19 and TRBJ1-2; D uncertain. CDR1 is LNHDA and CDR2 is SQIVND in the germline V gene (reference sequence). V was pared by 6 bases and J by 6 bases, with 11 bases between. The CDR3 totals 12 residues. The CDR3 sequence is CASSPHWDGYTF. The CDR3 DNA reads TGTGCCAGTAGCCCCCATTGGGATGGCTACACCTTC. Variable domain in full (rest from reference TRBV19 and TRBJ1-2): DGGITQSPKYLFRKEGQNVTLSCEQNLNHDAMYWYRQDPGQGLRLIYYSQIVNDFQKGDIAEGYSVSREKKESFPLTVTSAQKNPTAFYLCASSPHWDGYTFGSGTRLTVV.

This chain connects TRBV2 to TRBJ2-7, with no clear D. Germline V lookup: CDR1 SNHLY, CDR2 FYNNEI. The CDR3 has 11 residues. Trimming pared 4 bases from V and 4 bases from J, leaving 5 bases between. As DNA, the CDR3 is TGTGCCAGCAGTGGTAGTTACGAGCAGTACTTC. This encodes CASSGSYEQYF.

The chain links TRBV27 to TRBJ2-7; 9 bases line up with TRBD2. The CDR3 is 14 amino acids. V dropped 6 bases and J dropped 5; count of bases not matched to a gene: 8. Germline CDR1 MNHEY, CDR2 SMNVEV (reference sequence). The CDR3 loop reads CASRPGGRAHEQYF. DNA of the CDR3: TGTGCCAGCAGGCCTGGCGGGAGGGCCCACGAGCAGTACTTC.

The chain's CDR3 is CASSQEEAGGGSEQYF. The CDR3 DNA reads as TGCGCCAGCAGCCAAGAGGAAGCGGGAGGAGGTTCCGAGCAGTACTTC. The chain couples TRBV4-1 to TRBJ2-7; TRBD2 matches at 9 bases. Germline lookup yields CDR1 MGHRA and CDR2 YSYEKL. The CDR3 spans 16 residues. V dropped 0 bases and J dropped 6; count of bases not matched to a gene: 9.

This rearrangement joins TRBV11-2 to TRBJ2-7, with D perhaps matching TRBD2 (5 bases). Deletions cut 4 bases from V and 8 bases from J, with 9 bases between. Germline loops: CDR1 SGHAT, CDR2 FQNNGV. This CDR3 spans 11 amino acids. CDR3 amino acids: CASSSGIQQYF. The CDR3 DNA reads as TGTGCCAGCAGCTCGGGGATCCAGCAGTACTTC.

V gene TRBV19 combines with J gene TRBJ1-1; D perhaps matches TRBD1 (6 bases). Germline V CDR1 and CDR2: LNHDA, SQIVND (reference sequence). This CDR3 region has 12 residues. V lost 7 bases and J lost 8, with 14 bases in between. The CDR3 region is CASTPGGPEAFF. CDR3 nucleotides: TGTGCCAGTACGCCCGGGGGGCCCGAAGCTTTCTTT. The variable domain in full, with the rest retrieved from reference TRBV19 and TRBJ1-1, is DGGITQSPKYLFRKEGQNVTLSCEQNLNHDAMYWYRQDPGQGLRLIYYSQIVNDFQKGDIAEGYSVSREKKESFPLTVTSAQKNPTAFYLCASTPGGPEAFFGQGTRLTVV.

In this sample, this clone turned up once. The genes are TRBV10-3 and TRBJ1-5; D is unresolved. Germline V CDR1 and CDR2: ENHRY, SYGVKD. This CDR3 region has 12 residues. The V and J ends lost 3 bases and 4 bases respectively, with 4 bases between them. CDR3 in DNA: TGTGCCATCAGTGATAGGAATCAGCCCCAGCATTTT. Encoded protein: CAISDRNQPQHF.